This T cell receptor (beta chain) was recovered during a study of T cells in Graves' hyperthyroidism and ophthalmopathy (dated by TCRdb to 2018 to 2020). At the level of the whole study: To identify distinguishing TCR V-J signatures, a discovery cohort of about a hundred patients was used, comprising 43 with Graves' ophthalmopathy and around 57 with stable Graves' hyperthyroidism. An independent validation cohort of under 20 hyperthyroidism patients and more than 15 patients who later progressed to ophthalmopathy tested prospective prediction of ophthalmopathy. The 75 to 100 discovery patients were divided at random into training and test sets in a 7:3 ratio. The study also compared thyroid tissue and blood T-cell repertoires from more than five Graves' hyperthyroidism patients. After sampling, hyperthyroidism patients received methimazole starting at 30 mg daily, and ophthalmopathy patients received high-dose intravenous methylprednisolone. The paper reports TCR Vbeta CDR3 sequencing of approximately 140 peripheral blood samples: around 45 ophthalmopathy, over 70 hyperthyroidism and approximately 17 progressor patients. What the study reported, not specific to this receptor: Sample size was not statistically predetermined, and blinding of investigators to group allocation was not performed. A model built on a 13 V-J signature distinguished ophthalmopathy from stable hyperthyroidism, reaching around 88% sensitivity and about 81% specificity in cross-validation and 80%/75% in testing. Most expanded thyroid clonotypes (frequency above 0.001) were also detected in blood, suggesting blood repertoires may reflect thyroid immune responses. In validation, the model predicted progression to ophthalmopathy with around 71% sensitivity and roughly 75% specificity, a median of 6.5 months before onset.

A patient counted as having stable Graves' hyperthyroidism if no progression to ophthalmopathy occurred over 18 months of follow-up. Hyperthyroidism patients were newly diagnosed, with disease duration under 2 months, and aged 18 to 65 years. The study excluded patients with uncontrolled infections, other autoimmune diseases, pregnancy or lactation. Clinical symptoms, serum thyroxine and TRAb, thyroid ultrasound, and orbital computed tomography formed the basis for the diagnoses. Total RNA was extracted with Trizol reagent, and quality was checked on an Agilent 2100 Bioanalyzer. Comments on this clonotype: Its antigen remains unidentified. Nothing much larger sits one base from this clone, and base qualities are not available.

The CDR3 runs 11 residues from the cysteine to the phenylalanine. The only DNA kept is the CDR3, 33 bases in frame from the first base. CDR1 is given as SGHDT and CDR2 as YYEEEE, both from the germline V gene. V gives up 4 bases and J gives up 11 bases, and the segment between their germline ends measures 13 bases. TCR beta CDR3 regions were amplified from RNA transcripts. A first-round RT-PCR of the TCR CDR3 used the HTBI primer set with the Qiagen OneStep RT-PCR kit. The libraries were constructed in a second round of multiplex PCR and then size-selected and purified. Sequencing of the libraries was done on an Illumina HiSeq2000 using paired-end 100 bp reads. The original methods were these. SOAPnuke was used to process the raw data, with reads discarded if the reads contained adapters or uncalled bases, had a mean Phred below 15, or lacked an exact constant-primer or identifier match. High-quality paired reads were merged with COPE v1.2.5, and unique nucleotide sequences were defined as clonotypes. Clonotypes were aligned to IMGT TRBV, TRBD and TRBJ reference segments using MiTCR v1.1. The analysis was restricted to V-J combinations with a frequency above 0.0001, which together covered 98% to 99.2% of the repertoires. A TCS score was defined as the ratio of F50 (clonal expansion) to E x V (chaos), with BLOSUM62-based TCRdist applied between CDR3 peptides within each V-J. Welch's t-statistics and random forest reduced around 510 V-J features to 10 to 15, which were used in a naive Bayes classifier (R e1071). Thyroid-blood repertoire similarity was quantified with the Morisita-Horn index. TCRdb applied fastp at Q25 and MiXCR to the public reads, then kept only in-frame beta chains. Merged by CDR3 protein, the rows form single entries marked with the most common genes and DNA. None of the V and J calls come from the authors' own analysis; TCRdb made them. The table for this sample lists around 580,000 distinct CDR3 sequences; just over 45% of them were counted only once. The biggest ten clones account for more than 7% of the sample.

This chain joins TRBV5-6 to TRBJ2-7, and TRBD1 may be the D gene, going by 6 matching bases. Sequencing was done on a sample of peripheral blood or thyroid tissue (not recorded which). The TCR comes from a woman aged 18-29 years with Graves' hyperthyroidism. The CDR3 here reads CASSLGDTEYF. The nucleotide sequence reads TGTGCCAGCAGCCTTGGGGACACAGAGTACTTC.